A single sample is the source of the 27 T cell receptor beta chains below, sequenced in a study of tumor and adjacent non-tumor tissue in lung cancer. This sample's RNA came from whole unsorted tissue. A modified ARM-PCR protocol with three rounds of nested PCR amplified TCRbeta. TCRdb used MiXCR to reprocess the multiplex PCR reads, holding one entry per CDR3 protein. The sample lists fewer than 85,000 distinct CDR3 sequences; around 74% were seen once. The sequencing input was lung tumor tissue. The receptor source for this set is a woman in her forties or fifties with non-small cell lung cancer.

As regards this clonotype: Mismatch with germline at one junction end may stem from a read error. The rearrangement links TRBV6-1 to TRBJ2-2; either TRBD1 or TRBD2 may supply D (5 bases each). The CDR3 sequence is 14 residues long. Germline V gene data show CDR1 as MNHNS and CDR2 as SASEGT. In nucleotides, the CDR3 is TGTGCTAGCAGCCCCGGGGCAGTCACCGGGGAGCTGTTTTTT. Its protein product is CASSPGAVTGELFF.

With respect to this clonotype: An end of the junction does not agree with germline; a read error may underlie this. The gene calls are TRBV7-8 and TRBJ2-1; 9 bases fit TRBD2. The CDR3 sequence is 16 residues long. Germline V gene data show CDR1 as SGHVS and CDR2 as FQNEAQ. CDR3 sequence reads: CASSSRLAVSYIEQFF. In DNA, the CDR3 is TGTGCCAGCAGCTCGAGACTAGCGGTATCCTACATTGAGCAGTTCTTC.

DNA of the CDR3: TGTGCCAGCAGCCAAGAATTCGCGTGTGGGTATACGCAGTATTTT. Translation gives CASSQEFACGYTQYF. This sequence joins TRBV4-2 and TRBJ2-3; no clear D. Trimming pared 0 bases from V and 7 bases from J, leaving 14 bases between. In germline, CDR1 is LGHNA, CDR2 YNFKEQ. The CDR3 runs to 15 residues.

Concerning this clonotype itself: One end of the junction does not line up with germline, which may come from a read error. V and J are TRBV5-5 and TRBJ2-7; 7 positions match TRBD2. Germline lookup yields CDR1 SGHKS and CDR2 YYEKEE (reference sequence). The CDR3 is made up of 14 amino acids. The CDR3 is CDSSLAAGAYEQYF. The CDR3 nucleotides are TGTGACAGCAGCTTAGCGGCGGGAGCCTACGAGCAGTACTTC.

The chain combines TRBV6-5 with TRBJ1-3; possible D gene TRBD1, 5 bases. V lost 9 bases and J 9 bases, leaving 18 bases between the germline ends. Germline V lookup: CDR1 MNHEY, CDR2 SVGAGI. The length of the CDR3 is 13 residues. The CDR3 DNA reads TGTGCCAGGAGAAGGGCCAGGGAAGGCACCATATATTTT. Amino acids: CARRRAREGTIYF.

In regard to this clonotype: Germline is not matched at one junction end, which may reflect a read error. The chain recombines TRBV20-1 with TRBJ2-4; D is undetermined. The germline V gene encodes CDR1 DFQATT and CDR2 SNEGSKA (reference sequence). This CDR3 contains 14 residues. The CDR3 here is CSAPPEELGNILYF. The CDR3 nucleotides are TGCAGTGCACCACCCGAGGAACTGGGGAACATTCTGTACTTC.

Note on this clonotype: This clone may be a read error of a much larger clone one base away. This chain connects TRBV5-1 to TRBJ2-1; D unresolved. V dropped 6 bases and J dropped 7 bases, with 14 bases sitting between them. The germline V gene encodes CDR1 SGHRS and CDR2 YFSETQ. The CDR3 spans 13 residues. The CDR3 region is CASNSPLENEQFF. The CDR3 nucleotides read TGCGCCAGCAACTCCCCACTGGAAAATGAGCAGTTCTTC. Supplemented by reference TRBV5-1 and TRBJ2-1, the full variable domain reads KAGVTQTPRYLIKTRGQQVTLSCSPISGHRSVSWYQQTPGQGLQFLFEYFSETQRNKGNFPGRFSGRQFSNSRSEMNVSTLELGDSALYLCASNSPLENEQFFGPGTRLTVL.

This clonotype showed up many times. CDR3 DNA: TGTGCCAGCAGTAGAACGACGAATTCACCCCTCCACTTT. Translated: CASSRTTNSPLHF. V gene TRBV7-9 combines with J gene TRBJ1-6; no definite D call. Germline-derived CDR1 and CDR2 are SEHNR and FQNEAQ (reference sequence). Trimming took 6 bases from V and 7 from J, leaving 10 bases between them. This CDR3 is built from 13 residues.

This clonotype was seen ten or more times. The chain carries TRBV7-9 and TRBJ1-3; no firm D call. The CDR3 is made up of 13 amino acids. In germline, CDR1 is SEHNR, CDR2 FQNEAQ (reference sequence). Trimming pared 1 base from V and 1 base from J, leaving 2 bases between. The CDR3 region has the DNA TGTGCCAGCAGCTTAGAGTCTGGAAACACCATATATTTT. Its translation: CASSLESGNTIYF.

For this clonotype: Germline and junction disagree at one end, which may indicate a read error. This sequence joins TRBV4-2 and TRBJ1-1, with TRBD1 identical over 10 bases. The CDR3 loop spans 15 amino acids. Looked up from germline, CDR1 is LGHNA and CDR2 is YNFKEQ. The CDR3 sequence is CVSSPSDRGDTEAFF. CDR3 in DNA: TGTGTCAGCAGTCCCTCGGACAGGGGGGACACTGAAGCTTTCTTT.

About this clonotype itself: Its ends do not fully match the called genes, so a read error is possible. The V call is TRBV11-2, the J call TRBJ1-2; D is uncertain. Germline CDR1 SGHAT, CDR2 FQNNGV. This CDR3 comprises 15 residues. CDR3: CASSLEAVSPYGFTF. The DNA of the CDR3 is TGTGCCAGCAGCTTAGAGGCAGTTTCGCCATATGGCTTCACCTTC.

The chain has TRBV6-1 and TRBJ2-5; tentatively, D is TRBD2 (5 bases). Germline CDR1 reads MNHNS; CDR2 reads SASEGT. The CDR3 is 15 amino acids. The ends were cut back, 5 bases at V and 3 bases at J, with 16 bases in the middle. The CDR3 coding sequence is TGTGCCAGCAGTACGGTCAGCGGAAATAAAGAGACCCAGTACTTC. Protein sequence: CASSTVSGNKETQYF.

As to this clonotype: Without the conserved terminal phenylalanine or tryptophan, this CDR3 likely stems from a read error. The rearrangement joins TRBV29-1 to TRBJ2-1; D gene unclear. Germline values: CDR1 SQVTM, CDR2 ANQGSEA. The length of the CDR3 is 14 residues. V was cut by 3 bases and J by 2 bases, with 11 bases left in between. CDR3 coding DNA: TGCAGCGTTGACCGTGCAGGTACCTACAATGAGCAGTTCATC. Its protein is CSVDRAGTYNEQFI.

The V gene is TRBV20-1, the J gene TRBJ2-7; 11 positions agree with TRBD2. This CDR3 has 14 amino acids. CDR1 and CDR2 from the germline V gene are DFQATT and SNEGSKA (reference sequence). V lost 7 bases, J lost 10 bases, and 15 bases stayed unmatched. The CDR3 region is CSGNLAGGSSEQYF. In DNA, the CDR3 is TGCAGTGGTAATCTAGCGGGGGGATCCTCCGAACAGTACTTC.

Comments on this clonotype: A junction end diverges from the germline sequence, so it may reflect a read error. This rearrangement joins TRBV4-1 to TRBJ2-5; TRBD2 agrees at 8 bases. CDR1 is MGHRA and CDR2 is YSYEKL in the germline V gene. CDR3 length: 17 residues. The CDR3 DNA reads TGCGCCAGTAGCCAAGACCTCCTTCAGCGGGAGTGGGAGACCCACTACTTC. Its translation is CASSQDLLQREWETHYF.

To note about this clonotype: The junction departs from germline at one end; a sequencing error may be responsible. This rearrangement joins TRBV28 to TRBJ2-5; unclear D gene. CDR1 is MDHEN and CDR2 is SYDVKM in the germline V gene. The CDR3 totals 12 residues. For the CDR3, the DNA is TGTGCCATCAGTGGGGTACAAGAGACCCAGTACTTC. It yields the protein CAISGVQETQYF.

Of note for this clonotype: This could be a read error, since a much larger clone is one nucleotide away. The chain recombines TRBV5-1 with TRBJ2-1; TRBD2 matches 9 bases. The trim removed 9 bases at V and 2 bases at J, leaving 9 bases unmatched. Germline values: CDR1 SGHRS, CDR2 YFSETQ. This CDR3 region has 15 residues. The CDR3 DNA follows: TGCGCCACCGGCACCTCTAGCGGGACCTACAATGAGCAGTTCTTC. Its translation is CATGTSSGTYNEQFF.

The chain couples TRBV6-5 to TRBJ1-4; no clear D. Trimming removed 2 bases from V and 5 bases from J, with 15 bases in between. The CDR3 sequence is 16 residues long. CDR1 is MNHEY, CDR2 SVGAGI, per germline. The CDR3 bases are TGTGCCAGCAGTTACCGTGTACCGGGGTTAAATGAAAAACTGTTTTTT. This codes for CASSYRVPGLNEKLFF.

Points on this clonotype: The CDR3 ends on some other residue instead of the conserved phenylalanine or tryptophan, so this is likely a read error. The V and J genes are TRBV24-1 and TRBJ2-1, with TRBD2 matching over 11 bases. This CDR3 comprises 15 residues. Germline CDR1 KGHDR, CDR2 SFDVKD. CDR3 amino acids: CAISGWLAGGNEQFS. The CDR3 DNA follows: TGTGCCATCAGTGGTTGGCTAGCGGGAGGAAATGAGCAGTTCTCC.

On this clonotype itself: At one of its ends the junction is not consistent with the germline gene, which may arise from a read error. The rearrangement uses TRBV6-6 and TRBJ1-1, with D tentatively TRBD1 (6 bases). Germline CDR1 and CDR2: MNHNY and SVGAGI (reference sequence). This CDR3 has 14 residues. This chain's CDR3 is CDSGPGTTNTEAFF. Written as DNA, the CDR3 is TGTGACAGCGGCCCCGGGACAACTAACACTGAAGCCTTCTTT.

With regard to this clonotype: A read error may account for a junction end that differs from germline. The V gene is TRBV6-6, the J gene TRBJ2-1; 9 positions match TRBD2. Germline V lookup: CDR1 MNHNY, CDR2 SVGAGI (reference sequence). CDR3 length equals 14 residues. CDR3 DNA sequence: TGTGTCAGCAGGAGCGGGAGGACCTACAATGAGCAGTTCTTC. As protein: CVSRSGRTYNEQFF.

This clonotype has only a few counts. A much larger clone is a single base away; this may be a read error. The J gene is TRBJ2-3, the V gene TRBV12-3 or TRBV12-4; D not certain. V was pared by 7 bases and J by 0 bases, with 11 bases between. The CDR3 extends over 14 amino acids. The CDR3 coding sequence is TGTGCCAGCATCCGGATAGGGAGCACAGATACGCAGTATTTT. This encodes CASIRIGSTDTQYF.

On this clonotype: A read error may explain this, as a much larger clone is one base away. The chain has TRBV20-1 and TRBJ2-7; 8 bases fit TRBD1. The V segment lost 6 bases and the J segment 5 bases; nucleotides outside the gene matches: 18. The CDR3 extends over 16 amino acids. The germline gives CDR1 DFQATT, CDR2 SNEGSKA (reference sequence). CDR3: CSAPDRGRTTGNEQYF. In DNA, the CDR3 is TGCAGTGCCCCAGACAGGGGTCGGACTACCGGGAACGAGCAGTACTTC.

A remark on this clonotype: One junction end does not reproduce the germline sequence, and a read error may be involved. The chain joins TRBV11-2 to TRBJ1-1, with unresolved D. The CDR3 length is 13 residues. CDR1 and CDR2 (germline): SGHAT, FQNNGV. The CDR3 is CVSNFQHNTEAFF. The CDR3 DNA follows: TGTGTCAGCAACTTCCAGCATAACACTGAAGCTTTCTTT.

Of note for this clonotype: Without the conserved terminal phenylalanine or tryptophan, this CDR3 likely stems from a read error. The V gene is TRBV6-1, the J gene TRBJ1-2; 8 bases match TRBD1. The V and J ends lost 6 bases and 6 bases, in that order; junction bases with no gene match: 9. The germline V gene has CDR1 MNHNS and CDR2 SASEGT. The CDR3 is 14 amino acids. As DNA, the CDR3 is TGTGCCAGCAGCGAAAGGACAGGGTCCGATGGCTACACCATC. This codes for CASSERTGSDGYTI.

A word on this clonotype: A much larger clone lies a single base off, so this may be a read error. CDR3 region: CASSLSARAYVQYF. The CDR3 DNA sequence: TGTGCCAGCAGTTTATCGGCTAGGGCCTACGTGCAGTACTTC. The V gene is TRBV12-3 or TRBV12-4, the J gene TRBJ2-7, with D hard to call. The CDR3 is made up of 14 amino acids.

Remarks on this clonotype: A much larger clone is a single base away; this may be a read error. No conserved phenylalanine or tryptophan ends this CDR3, so it is likely a read error. The chain is built from TRBV20-1 and TRBJ1-6; 9 nucleotides line up with TRBD1. The CDR3 has 20 amino acids. The V segment lost 3 bases and the J segment 0 bases; nucleotides outside the gene matches: 15. Germline CDR1 DFQATT, CDR2 SNEGSKA (reference sequence). CDR3 region: CSARDTMGTGLSSYNSPLHS. CDR3 nucleotide sequence: TGCAGTGCTAGGGACACCATGGGGACAGGGCTTAGCTCCTATAATTCACCCCTCCACTCT.